This T cell receptor beta chain was recovered during a study of OX40 agonist ivuxolimab in advanced cancers. Study-wide context: Ivuxolimab, which targeted the costimulatory receptor OX40 (CD134), was an agonistic, fully human IgG2 monoclonal antibody. Intravenous ivuxolimab was administered to patients every 2 weeks at six dose levels: 0.01, 0.1, 0.3, 1.5, 3 and 10 mg/kg. Among the 52 dose-escalation patients, around 19 had hepatocellular carcinoma, roughly 15 melanoma, 9 renal cell carcinoma and 9 head and neck cancer. In the dose-escalation cohort, nearly 85% of patients were male, and the mean age was around 65 years with a range of 23 to 79. Prior anti-PD-1, anti-PD-L1 or anti-CTLA-4 therapy was permitted, and 35% to 40% of dose-escalation patients had received checkpoint inhibitors. Partial responses occurred in three dose-escalation patients: two with cutaneous melanoma and one with hepatocellular carcinoma. Peripheral TCRbeta sequencing aimed to test whether ivuxolimab altered TCR sequence diversity and caused clonal T-cell expansion. The paper reports the monotherapy dose-escalation portion (N = 52 patients) of the phase I ivuxolimab trial.

Patients with autoimmune disease history or receiving systemic immunosuppression were excluded from the trial. Peripheral blood for TCR sequencing was collected from all dose cohorts at baseline, on cycle 4 day 1, and on cycle 7 day 1. The samples were drawn from a first-in-human, open-label, multicenter phase I dose-escalation trial of ivuxolimab. Adults with locally advanced or metastatic head and neck squamous cell, hepatocellular, melanoma or renal cell carcinoma were enrolled in the trial. Before TCR sequencing, CD4+ T cells and CD8+ T cells from peripheral blood were sorted into separate populations. Study-wide findings and limitations: Clonal expansion of both CD4+ and CD8+ blood T cells was observed from baseline to week 6 at doses 0.1 to 3.0 mg/kg. Partial responders in the 0.1-3.0 mg/kg groups had among the lowest normalized peripheral clonal expansion, especially among CD8+ T cells. After ivuxolimab, CD8+ T cells had more expanded clones than CD4+ T cells on average. The antigen specificity of the peripheral T cells that underwent clonal expansion was not determined. Low levels of normalized T-cell clonal expansion were also seen in some nonresponding patients.

On this clone itself: Its target antigen remains unknown. Within one base of it there is no much larger clone, and no base qualities were kept.

Genomic DNA was isolated from the sorted cells so that the TCRbeta CDR3 region could be sequenced. TCRbeta CDR3 regions were sequenced using the immunoSEQ Assay. Here the immuneACCESS table is served through TCRdb, limited to in-frame sequences with V and J called. Missing clones are a known gap in these copies; in checked studies unresolved V genes cover under half, and the rest lacks a known reason. This sample is represented by 75,000 to 100,000 clones; roughly 90% of them were singletons. The leading ten clones occupy roughly 0.31% of the sample. The sample in question was CD4+ or CD8+ T cells sorted from blood, obtained in a trial of the OX40 agonist ivuxolimab. The TCR comes from an adult with an advanced solid tumor such as melanoma, head and neck, liver or kidney cancer.

This receptor carries the CDR3 CASSLMGETQYF. The nucleotides read TGTGCCAGCAGCCTCATGGGGGAGACCCAGTACTTC. The chain uses TRBV11-2 and TRBJ2-5; the D gene cannot be resolved reliably. Between the V and J ends, shortened by 5 bases and 5 bases respectively, the junction contains 9 bases. CDR1 and CDR2, looked up from the germline V gene, are SGHAT and FQNNGV. The CDR3 starts with the cysteine, ends with the phenylalanine, and has 12 residues. Only CDR3 DNA remains: 36 bases, in frame from the first base.